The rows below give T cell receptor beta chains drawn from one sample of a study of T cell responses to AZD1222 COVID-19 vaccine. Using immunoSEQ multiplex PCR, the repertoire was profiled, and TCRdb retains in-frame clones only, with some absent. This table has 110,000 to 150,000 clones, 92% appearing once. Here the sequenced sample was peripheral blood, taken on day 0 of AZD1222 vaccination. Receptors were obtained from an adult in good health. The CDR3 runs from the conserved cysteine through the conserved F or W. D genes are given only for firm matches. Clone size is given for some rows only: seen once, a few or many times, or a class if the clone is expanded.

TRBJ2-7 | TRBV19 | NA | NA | TGTGCCAGCCAGGGGTCTTCTACCTACGAGCAGTACTTC | CASQGSSTYEQYF
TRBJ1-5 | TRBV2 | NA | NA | TGTGCCAGCAGTACAGGGTTTCAGCCCCAGCATTTT | CASSTGFQPQHF
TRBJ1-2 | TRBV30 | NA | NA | TGTGCCTGGACTGGGTACGGCTATGGCTACACCTTC | CAWTGYGYGYTF
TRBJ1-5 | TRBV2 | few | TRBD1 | TGTGCCAGCAGTGAATGGGGCGGGACAGTTGCTCAGCCCCAGCATTTT | CASSEWGGTVAQPQHF
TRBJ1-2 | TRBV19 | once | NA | TGTGCCAGTAGTTTAGGACAGCTTATTTCCAACTATGGCTACACCTTC | CASSLGQLISNYGYTF
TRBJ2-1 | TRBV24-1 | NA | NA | TGTGCCACCAGTGATATAAGCCGGGACTCGCCCTACAATGAGCAGTTCTTC | CATSDISRDSPYNEQFF
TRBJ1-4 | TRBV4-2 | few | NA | TGTGCCAGCAGCTCCCTTGGAGAAAAACTGTTTTTT | CASSSLGEKLFF
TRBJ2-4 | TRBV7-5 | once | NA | TGTGTCAGAAGCTTAACTCCAAACATTCAGTACTTC | CVRSLTPNIQYF
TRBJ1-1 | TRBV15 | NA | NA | TGTGCCACCAGCAGAGATTGGAGGGACACTGAAGCTTTCTTT | CATSRDWRDTEAFF
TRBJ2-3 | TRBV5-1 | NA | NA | TGCGCCAGCAGCTTGGGTAGGGATACGCAGTATTTT | CASSLGRDTQYF
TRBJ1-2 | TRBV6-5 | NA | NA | TGTGCCAGCAGTTACGGCACCTATGGCTACACCTTC | CASSYGTYGYTF
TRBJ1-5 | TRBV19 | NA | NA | TGTGCCAGTAGCCCTACAGGCCCCAATCAGCCCCAGCATTTT | CASSPTGPNQPQHF
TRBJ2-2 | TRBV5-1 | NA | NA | TGCGCCAGCAGCTTGGGTCCGAACACCGGGGAGCTGTTTTTT | CASSLGPNTGELFF
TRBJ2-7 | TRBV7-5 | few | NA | TGTGTCAGAAGTCCGCAGTCCGCCCAACGCTTC | CVRSPQSAQRF